Shown below are 15 T cell receptor beta chains from a single sample sequenced in a study of T cell responses to AZD1222 COVID-19 vaccine. Libraries were prepared by immunoSEQ multiplex PCR; TCRdb keeps only in-frame clonotypes and omits some of them. The sample has around 160,000 clones, 88% seen once; the top ten hold around 5.9%. The starting material was peripheral blood, obtained on day 0 of AZD1222 vaccination. These receptors all stem from an adult in good health.

V gene TRBV19 combines with J gene TRBJ1-6; 10 bases align to TRBD1. V lost 3 bases, J lost 7 bases, and 6 bases stayed unmatched. The CDR3 has 16 amino acids. The germline gives CDR1 LNHDA, CDR2 SQIVND (reference sequence). CDR3 coding DNA: TGTGCCAGTAGTATGGGGACAGGGGCACCCAATTCACCCCTCCACTTT. This gives the protein CASSMGTGAPNSPLHF. The full variable domain, with the rest looked up from reference TRBV19 and TRBJ1-6, is DGGITQSPKYLFRKEGQNVTLSCEQNLNHDAMYWYRQDPGQGLRLIYYSQIVNDFQKGDIAEGYSVSREKKESFPLTVTSAQKNPTAFYLCASSMGTGAPNSPLHFGNGTRLTVT.

The J gene is TRBJ1-1, the V gene TRBV27, with D unresolved. The CDR3 totals 14 residues. V was shortened by 5 bases and J by 3 bases, with 13 bases between the two germline ends. Germline CDR1 MNHEY, CDR2 SMNVEV (reference sequence). The CDR3 spells CASSVWGKDTEAFF. In nucleotides, the CDR3 is TGTGCCAGCAGTGTCTGGGGTAAGGACACTGAAGCTTTCTTT.

The V call is TRBV11-2, the J call TRBJ1-5; 7 bases agree with TRBD1. This CDR3 has 18 residues. Germline CDR1 and CDR2: SGHAT and FQNNGV. The junction had 10 bases not matched to a gene; V was cut back by 2 bases and J by 0 bases. CDR3 region: CASSLPADRIDSNQPQHF. The CDR3 region has the DNA TGTGCCAGCAGCTTACCCGCGGACAGGATCGATAGCAATCAGCCCCAGCATTTT.

V usage is TRBV24-1 and J usage is TRBJ2-7; D not certain. V lost 3 bases to trimming and J lost 5 bases, with 7 bases between them. Germline CDR1 and CDR2: KGHDR and SFDVKD. The CDR3 contains 12 residues. This CDR3 reads CATSDLWDEQYF. As DNA, the CDR3 is TGTGCCACCAGTGATCTTTGGGACGAGCAGTACTTC.

The chain joins TRBV18 to TRBJ1-3, with D perhaps TRBD1 (5 bases). The CDR3 covers 13 residues. Germline CDR1 is KGHSH and CDR2 is LQKENI. V was clipped by 5 bases and J by 11 bases, with 16 bases between them. CDR3 sequence (DNA): TGTGCCAGCTCATTACGGCCTGGAGGGGCCATATATTTT. This codes for CASSLRPGGAIYF.

This clone occurred once. The J gene is TRBJ1-1, the V gene TRBV7-8; D is unresolved. Germline V gene data show CDR1 as SGHVS and CDR2 as FQNEAQ. Deletions cut 5 bases from V and 5 bases from J, with 15 bases between. This CDR3 has 14 residues. As DNA, the CDR3 is TGTGCCAGCAGCCCGGTCTCTCTGTGGACTGAAGCTTTCTTT. Residues: CASSPVSLWTEAFF.

This CDR3 is CASRPETGATRGTQYF. The CDR3 DNA reads TGTGCCAGCAGACCAGAAACAGGGGCGACAAGAGGGACCCAGTACTTC. The rearrangement links TRBV28 to TRBJ2-5, with 7 bases identical to TRBD1. The CDR3 has 16 residues. The junction had 17 bases not matched to a gene; V was cut back by 6 bases and J by 7 bases. CDR1 is MDHEN, CDR2 SYDVKM, per germline.

Only one count was recorded for this clone. This chain links TRBV7-2 with TRBJ1-2, with D perhaps matching TRBD1 (5 bases). The germline V and J ends were trimmed by 1 base and 8 bases, with 14 bases remaining between them. The CDR3 is made up of 14 amino acids. Per germline, CDR1 SGHTA and CDR2 FQGNSA. CDR3 DNA: TGTGCCAGCAGCTTAGAAGTGGCTAACAGGGGCTACACCTTC. Translation: CASSLEVANRGYTF.

This chain links TRBV7-9 with TRBJ2-7; D gene ambiguous. This CDR3 has 12 amino acids. The V end was cut by 2 bases, the J end by 4 bases, with 6 bases between. CDR1 is SEHNR, CDR2 FQNEAQ, per germline (reference sequence). In nucleotides, the CDR3 is TGTGCCAGCAGCTTAAGAAGGTACGAGCAGTACTTC. This sequence encodes CASSLRRYEQYF.

This sequence joins TRBV7-2 and TRBJ1-4; D gene ambiguous. Germline CDR1 and CDR2: SGHTA and FQGNSA. Deletions cut 0 bases from V and 8 bases from J, with 10 bases between. The CDR3 spans 14 residues. The CDR3 sequence: CASSLAGEREKLFF. CDR3 DNA sequence: TGTGCCAGCAGCTTAGCGGGCGAACGCGAAAAACTGTTTTTT.

The chain recombines TRBV5-8 with TRBJ2-3; tentatively, D is TRBD1 (5 bases). The V and J ends lost 5 bases and 0 bases respectively, with 13 bases between them. Germline V gene data show CDR1 as SGHTS and CDR2 as YDEGEE. This CDR3 has 15 residues. CDR3 sequence reads: CASRQTGGSTDTQYF. The CDR3 DNA sequence: TGTGCCAGCAGGCAAACAGGCGGAAGCACAGATACGCAGTATTTT.

The CDR3 here is CASSAARGLQFYEQYF. The CDR3 bases are TGTGCCAGCAGTGCTGCGAGGGGGCTTCAATTCTACGAGCAGTACTTC. The chain joins TRBV28 to TRBJ2-7, with 7 bases aligning to TRBD1. The CDR3 extends over 16 amino acids. The germline V gene has CDR1 MDHEN and CDR2 SYDVKM. The junction had 13 bases not matched to a gene; V was cut back by 5 bases and J by 3 bases.

This clone came up a few times. The DNA of the CDR3 is TGTGCCAGCAGCACAGGGTTTAATGAAAAACTGTTTTTT. Its protein product is CASSTGFNEKLFF. The rearrangement uses TRBV6-5 and TRBJ1-4; D is perhaps TRBD1 (6 bases). The germline V gene encodes CDR1 MNHEY and CDR2 SVGAGI. Trimming left V 6 bases short and J 4 bases short, with 9 bases between. This CDR3 comprises 13 residues.

This rearrangement joins TRBV28 to TRBJ1-1; D ambiguous. V dropped 5 bases and J dropped 4 bases, with 11 bases sitting between them. CDR3 length: 13 amino acids. The germline V gene has CDR1 MDHEN and CDR2 SYDVKM. The CDR3 sequence: CASSLPRRTEAFF. CDR3 in DNA: TGTGCCAGCAGTCTGCCCCGCCGCACTGAAGCTTTCTTT. The variable domain in full, with the rest retrieved from reference TRBV28 and TRBJ1-1, is DVKVTQSSRYLVKRTGEKVFLECVQDMDHENMFWYRQDPGLGLRLIYFSYDVKMKEKGDIPEGYSVSREKKERFSLILESASTNQTSMYLCASSLPRRTEAFFGQGTRLTVV.

This sequence joins TRBV20-1 and TRBJ2-5; D not resolved. CDR1 DFQATT and CDR2 SNEGSKA come from the germline V gene (reference sequence). Trimming stripped 3 bases from V and 1 base from J, with 12 bases between. The CDR3 is 14 amino acids. CDR3 nucleotide sequence: TGCAGTGCTAGTCTATGGCAGATCCAAGAGACCCAGTACTTC. Translating gives CSASLWQIQETQYF.